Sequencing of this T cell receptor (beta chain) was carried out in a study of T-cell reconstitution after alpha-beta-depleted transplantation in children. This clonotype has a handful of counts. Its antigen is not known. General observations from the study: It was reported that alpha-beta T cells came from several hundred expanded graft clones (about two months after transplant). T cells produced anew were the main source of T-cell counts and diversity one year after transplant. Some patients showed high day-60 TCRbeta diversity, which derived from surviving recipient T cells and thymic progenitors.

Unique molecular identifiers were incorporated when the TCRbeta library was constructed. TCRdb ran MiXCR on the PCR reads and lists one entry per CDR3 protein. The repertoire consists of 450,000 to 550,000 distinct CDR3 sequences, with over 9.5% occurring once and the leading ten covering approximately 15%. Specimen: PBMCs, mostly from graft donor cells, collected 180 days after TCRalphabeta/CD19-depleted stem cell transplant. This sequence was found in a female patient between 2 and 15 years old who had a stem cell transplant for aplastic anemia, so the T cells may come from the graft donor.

CDR3 in amino acids: CASSTTGGYEQYF. The CDR3 DNA follows: TGTGCCAGCAGCACGACAGGGGGCTACGAGCAGTACTTC. The chain is built from TRBV7-3 and TRBJ2-7; 9 bases match TRBD1. Germline V gives CDR1 SGHTA, CDR2 FQGTGA. Trimming at V came to 5 bases and at J to 3 bases, leaving 2 bases not matched to a gene. The CDR3 covers 13 residues. The variable domain in full, with the rest retrieved from reference TRBV7-3 and TRBJ2-7, is GAGVSQTPSNKVTEKGKYVELRCDPISGHTALYWYRQSLGQGPEFLIYFQGTGAADDSGLPNDRFFAVRPEGSVSTLKIQRTERGDSAVYLCASSTTGGYEQYFGPGTRLTVT.